Below, 15 T cell receptor beta chains from the same sample are listed, as sequenced in a study of cytomegalovirus exposure and HLA in healthy donors. The PCR was carried out with 60 Vbeta primers and 13 Jbeta primers. Sequencing was performed with immunoSEQ multiplex PCR; in TCRdb, only in-frame clones are kept and a portion is missing. Of some 190,000 clones in the sample, around four fifths were seen once. Material for sequencing was PBMCs. Receptors were obtained from a man aged 35 to 55 in good health and CMV-seropositive.

V gene TRBV5-5 combines with J gene TRBJ2-4; a possible D gene is TRBD2 (5 bases). CDR3 size: 16 residues. The germline V gene has CDR1 SGHKS and CDR2 YYEKEE (reference sequence). V dropped 0 bases and J dropped 0 bases, with 10 bases sitting between them. CDR3 nucleotide sequence: TGTGCCAGCAGCTTGGTGGGAGTTGGAGCCAAAAACATTCAGTACTTC. Its protein is CASSLVGVGAKNIQYF.

The J gene is TRBJ2-3, the V gene TRBV5-6, with D unresolved. Per the germline V gene, CDR1 is SGHDT and CDR2 is YYEEEE. The CDR3 is made up of 13 amino acids. V was shortened by 4 bases and J by 0 bases, with 6 bases between the two germline ends. In DNA form, the CDR3 reads TGTGCCAGCAGCCCCTACAGCACAGATACGCAGTATTTT. Translation gives CASSPYSTDTQYF.

This CDR3 reads CASSSDNTGELFF. The CDR3 DNA follows: TGTGCCAGCAGCAGTGATAACACCGGGGAGCTGTTTTTT. The rearrangement joins TRBV28 to TRBJ2-2; unclear D gene. This CDR3 has 13 amino acids. The V end lost 6 bases, the J end lost 2 bases, and 7 bases lay between the germline ends. Germline assignment: CDR1 MDHEN and CDR2 SYDVKM. The variable domain in full, completed from reference TRBV28 and TRBJ2-2, reads DVKVTQSSRYLVKRTGEKVFLECVQDMDHENMFWYRQDPGLGLRLIYFSYDVKMKEKGDIPEGYSVSREKKERFSLILESASTNQTSMYLCASSSDNTGELFFGEGSRLTVL.

The chain couples TRBV11-2 to TRBJ2-7; 12 bases align to TRBD2. CDR1 is SGHAT, CDR2 FQNNGV, per germline. CDR3 size: 18 residues. Losses at the gene ends were 8 bases for V and 0 bases for J; bases not matched to a gene: 14. The CDR3 region has the DNA TGTGCCAGCCGTCGGACTAGCGGGAATAAACTAATCTCCTACGAGCAGTACTTC. Protein: CASRRTSGNKLISYEQYF.

The V and J genes are TRBV5-4 and TRBJ1-1; 7 nucleotides align to TRBD1. The CDR3 is made up of 16 amino acids. After removal of 1 base from V and 2 bases from J, the junction contained 8 bases not matched to a gene. Germline V gene sequence: CDR1 SGHNT, CDR2 YYREEE (reference sequence). CDR3 residues: CASSLLPRDSNTEAFF. CDR3 DNA: TGTGCCAGCAGCTTGCTCCCCCGGGACAGCAACACTGAAGCTTTCTTT.

J is TRBJ2-6 and V is TRBV2, with TRBD1 matching 9 bases. J was trimmed by 1 base and V by 1 base; bases with no gene match: 8. The CDR3 runs to 19 residues. Germline V lookup: CDR1 SNHLY, CDR2 FYNNEI. The CDR3 DNA reads as TGTGCCAGCAGTGAAGTTGGGACAGGGCTTGGATCTGGGGCCAACGTCCTGACTTTC. Translation: CASSEVGTGLGSGANVLTF.

V is TRBV29-1 and J is TRBJ2-3; 8 bases are shared with TRBD2. V trimming: 4 bases; J trimming: 8 bases; junction bases outside the gene matches: 17. CDR3 length: 16 amino acids. Germline lookup yields CDR1 SQVTM and CDR2 ANQGSEA. In DNA, the CDR3 is TGCAGCGTTGTTACCCAGAGCGGGAGTCGGGCGGTTACGCAGTATTTT. Amino acid sequence: CSVVTQSGSRAVTQYF.

The V and J genes are TRBV5-4 and TRBJ2-3, with 11 positions matching TRBD2. Germline loops: CDR1 SGHNT, CDR2 YYREEE (reference sequence). The CDR3 consists of 14 residues. V was clipped by 5 bases and J by 5 bases; unmatched bases: 4. CDR3 amino acids: CASRPSGRLDTQYF. CDR3 DNA: TGTGCCAGCAGGCCTAGCGGGAGGCTAGATACGCAGTATTTT.

The chain employs TRBV9 and TRBJ2-7, with D tentatively TRBD1 (6 bases). CDR3 size: 12 residues. The V end lost 0 bases, the J end lost 6 bases, and 7 bases lay between the germline ends. Germline V gene lookup returns CDR1 SGDLS and CDR2 YYNGEE. CDR3: CASSVGTAEQYF. CDR3 DNA sequence: TGTGCCAGCAGCGTAGGGACAGCCGAGCAGTACTTC.

J is TRBJ2-5 and V is TRBV11-2; 12 bases are a match to TRBD1. Per the germline V gene, CDR1 is SGHAT and CDR2 is FQNNGV. The CDR3 is 14 residues long. V shed 6 bases and J 12 bases; nucleotides not matched to a gene: 11. The CDR3 loop is CASSGTGGENLEYF. Written as DNA, the CDR3 is TGTGCCAGCAGTGGGACAGGGGGCGAGAATTTAGAGTACTTC.

The chain links TRBV6-5 to TRBJ2-1, with 9 bases matching TRBD1. The CDR3 covers 15 residues. The V and J ends lost 5 bases and 8 bases, in that order; junction bases with no gene match: 10. Germline V gene lookup returns CDR1 MNHEY and CDR2 SVGAGI. In nucleotides, the CDR3 is TGTGCCAGCAGTGCATCCGGGACAGGGTGGCATGAGCAGTTCTTC. Its translation: CASSASGTGWHEQFF.

The gene calls are TRBV30 and TRBJ1-2, with TRBD1 matching over 8 bases. The ends lost 3 bases at V and 2 bases at J; junction bases unmatched: 11. Germline V gene data show CDR1 as GTSNPN and CDR2 as SVGIG (reference sequence). The CDR3 is 16 residues long. The CDR3 DNA reads as TGTGCCTGGAGGACCGGGACAGGCGGACTCAACTATGGCTACACCTTC. As protein: CAWRTGTGGLNYGYTF.

The chain links TRBV19 to TRBJ2-7, with D possibly TRBD1 on 6 matching bases. V lost 5 bases to trimming and J lost 1 base, with 15 bases between them. The CDR3 is 15 residues long. From germline, CDR1 is LNHDA and CDR2 SQIVND (reference sequence). The CDR3 coding sequence is TGTGCCAGTAGTGAACAGGGACACTCGTCCTACGAGCAGTACTTC. This translates into CASSEQGHSSYEQYF.

The count of this clone is one. The rearrangement uses TRBV2 and TRBJ1-5, with 7 bases aligning to TRBD1. Unmatched junction bases numbered 9, after V lost 6 bases and J lost 4 bases. This CDR3 comprises 15 residues. Germline CDR1 reads SNHLY; CDR2 reads FYNNEI. This chain's CDR3 is CASRSTGSANQPQHF. The DNA of the CDR3 is TGTGCCAGCAGGTCGACAGGGAGTGCGAATCAGCCCCAGCATTTT.

This CDR3 is CASSSTGASNNEQFF. Here the CDR3 DNA reads TGTGCCAGCAGCTCGACAGGGGCATCAAACAATGAGCAGTTCTTC. The chain couples TRBV6-1 to TRBJ2-1; 8 nucleotides line up with TRBD1. This CDR3 region has 15 residues. Germline V gene lookup returns CDR1 MNHNS and CDR2 SASEGT. Trimming took 6 bases from V and 5 from J; bases not matched to a gene: 9.